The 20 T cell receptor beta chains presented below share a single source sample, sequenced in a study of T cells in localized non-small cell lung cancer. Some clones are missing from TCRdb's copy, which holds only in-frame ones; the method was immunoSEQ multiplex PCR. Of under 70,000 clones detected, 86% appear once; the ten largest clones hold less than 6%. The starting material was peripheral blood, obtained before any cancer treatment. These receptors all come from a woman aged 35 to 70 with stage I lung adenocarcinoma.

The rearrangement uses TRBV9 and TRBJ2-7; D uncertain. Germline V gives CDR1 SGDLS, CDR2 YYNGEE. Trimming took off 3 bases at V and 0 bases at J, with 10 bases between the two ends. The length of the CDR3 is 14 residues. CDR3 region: CASSALGSSYEQYF. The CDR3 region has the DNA TGTGCCAGCAGCGCCTTGGGAAGCTCCTACGAGCAGTACTTC.

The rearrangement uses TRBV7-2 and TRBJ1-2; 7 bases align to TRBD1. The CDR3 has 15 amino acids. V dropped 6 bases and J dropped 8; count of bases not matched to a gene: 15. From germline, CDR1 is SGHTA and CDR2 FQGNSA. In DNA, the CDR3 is TGTGCCAGCAGTCAACCTCCTGACAGGGTGTGGGGCTACACCTTC. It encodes CASSQPPDRVWGYTF.

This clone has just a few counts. In DNA, the CDR3 is TGTGCCAGTAGTCCGGGGGCGAACACTGAAGCTTTCTTT. Amino acid sequence: CASSPGANTEAFF. The gene calls are TRBV19 and TRBJ1-1, with D possibly matching TRBD1 (6 bases). The CDR3 is 13 residues long. Trimming shortened V by 5 bases and J by 1 base, and 8 bases separated the two germline ends. Germline V gene data show CDR1 as LNHDA and CDR2 as SQIVND (reference sequence).

The CDR3 bases are TGTGCCAGCAGTTTACAGGATCACGTCGGCTACACCTTC. This codes for CASSLQDHVGYTF. The genes are TRBV28 and TRBJ1-2; no clear D. The CDR3 covers 13 residues. Trimming stripped 2 bases from V and 8 bases from J, with 12 bases between. The V gene's germline CDR1 is MDHEN and CDR2 SYDVKM.

The CDR3 protein is CASSFGRRGGRAGELFF. DNA for the CDR3: TGCGCCAGCAGCTTTGGAAGGCGGGGGGGCCGCGCCGGGGAGCTGTTTTTT. This chain connects TRBV5-1 to TRBJ2-2, with 9 bases fitting TRBD2. CDR3 length: 17 residues. The germline CDR1 and CDR2 sequences are SGHRS and YFSETQ. V was pared by 2 bases and J by 6 bases, with 11 bases of the junction left unmatched. Using reference TRBV5-1 and TRBJ2-2 for the parts outside the CDR3, the full variable domain is KAGVTQTPRYLIKTRGQQVTLSCSPISGHRSVSWYQQTPGQGLQFLFEYFSETQRNKGNFPGRFSGRQFSNSRSEMNVSTLELGDSALYLCASSFGRRGGRAGELFFGEGSRLTVL.

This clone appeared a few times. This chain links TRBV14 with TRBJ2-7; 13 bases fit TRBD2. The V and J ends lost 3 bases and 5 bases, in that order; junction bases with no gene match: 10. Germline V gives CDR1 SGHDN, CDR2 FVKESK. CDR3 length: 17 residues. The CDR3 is CASSHPRGTSGDHEQYF. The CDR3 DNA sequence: TGTGCCAGCAGCCACCCGAGGGGGACTAGCGGGGACCACGAGCAGTACTTC.

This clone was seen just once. The CDR3 here is CASSPIQGGRNQPQHF. The CDR3 nucleotides read TGTGCCAGCAGCCCCATACAGGGAGGGCGCAATCAGCCCCAGCATTTT. This rearrangement joins TRBV16 to TRBJ1-5, with a weak D call TRBD1 (6 bases). V dropped 4 bases and J dropped 2 bases, with 15 bases sitting between them. The CDR3 is 16 amino acids. Germline-derived CDR1 and CDR2 are KGHSY and FQNENV.

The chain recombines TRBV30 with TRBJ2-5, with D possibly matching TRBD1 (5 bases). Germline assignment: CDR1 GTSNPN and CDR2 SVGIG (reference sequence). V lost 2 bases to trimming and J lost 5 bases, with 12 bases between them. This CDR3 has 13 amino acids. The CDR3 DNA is TGTGCCTGGAGTACCAGGGTGCGGGAGACCCAGTACTTC. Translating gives CAWSTRVRETQYF.

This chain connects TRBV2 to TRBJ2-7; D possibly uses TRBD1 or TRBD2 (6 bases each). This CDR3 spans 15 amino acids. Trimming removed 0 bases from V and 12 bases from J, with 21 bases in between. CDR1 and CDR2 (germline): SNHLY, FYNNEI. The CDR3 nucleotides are TGTGCCAGCAGTGAAGCGCTCGGAGGGCAGGGGTGGCGGTACTTC. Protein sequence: CASSEALGGQGWRYF.

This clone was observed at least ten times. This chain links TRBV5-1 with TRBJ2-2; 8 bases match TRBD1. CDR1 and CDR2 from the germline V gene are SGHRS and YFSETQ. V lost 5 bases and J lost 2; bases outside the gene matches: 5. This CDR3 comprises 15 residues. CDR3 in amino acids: CASSLDRANTGELFF. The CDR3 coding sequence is TGCGCCAGCAGTCTGGACAGGGCAAACACCGGGGAGCTGTTTTTT.

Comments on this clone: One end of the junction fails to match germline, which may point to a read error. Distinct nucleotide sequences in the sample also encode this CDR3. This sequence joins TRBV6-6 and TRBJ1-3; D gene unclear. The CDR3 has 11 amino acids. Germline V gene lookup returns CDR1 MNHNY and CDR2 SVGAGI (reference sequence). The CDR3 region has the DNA TGTGCTAGCAGTTCCAGGAACACCATATATTTT. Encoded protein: CASSSRNTIYF.

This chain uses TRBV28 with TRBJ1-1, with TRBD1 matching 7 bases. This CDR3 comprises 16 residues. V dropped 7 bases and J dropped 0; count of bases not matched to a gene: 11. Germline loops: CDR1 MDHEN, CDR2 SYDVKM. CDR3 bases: TGTGCCAGCACCATTGCTCAGGGGGGCATGAACACTGAAGCTTTCTTT. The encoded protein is CASTIAQGGMNTEAFF.

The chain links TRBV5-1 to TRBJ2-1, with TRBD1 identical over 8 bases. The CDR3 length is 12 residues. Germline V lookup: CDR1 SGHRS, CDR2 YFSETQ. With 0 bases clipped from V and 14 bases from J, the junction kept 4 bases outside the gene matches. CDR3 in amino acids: CASSLATGDKFF. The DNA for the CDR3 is TGCGCCAGCAGCTTGGCGACAGGGGACAAGTTCTTC. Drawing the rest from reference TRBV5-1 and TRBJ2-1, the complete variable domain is KAGVTQTPRYLIKTRGQQVTLSCSPISGHRSVSWYQQTPGQGLQFLFEYFSETQRNKGNFPGRFSGRQFSNSRSEMNVSTLELGDSALYLCASSLATGDKFFGPGTRLTVL.

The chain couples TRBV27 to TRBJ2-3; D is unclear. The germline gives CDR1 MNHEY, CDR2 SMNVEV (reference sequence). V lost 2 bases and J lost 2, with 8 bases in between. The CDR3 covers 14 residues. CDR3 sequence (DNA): TGTGCCAGCAGTTTAGAACGGTTCACAGATACGCAGTATTTT. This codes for CASSLERFTDTQYF.

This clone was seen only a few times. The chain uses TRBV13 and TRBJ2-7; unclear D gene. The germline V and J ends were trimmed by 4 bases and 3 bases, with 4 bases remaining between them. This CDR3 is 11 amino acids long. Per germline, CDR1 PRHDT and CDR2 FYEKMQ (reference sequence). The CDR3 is CASSSRYEQYF. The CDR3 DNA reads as TGTGCCAGCAGCTCTCGCTACGAGCAGTACTTC.

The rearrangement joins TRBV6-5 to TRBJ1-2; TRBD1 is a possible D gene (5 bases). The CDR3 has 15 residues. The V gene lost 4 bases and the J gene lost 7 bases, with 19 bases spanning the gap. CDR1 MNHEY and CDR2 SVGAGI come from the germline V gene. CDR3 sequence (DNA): TGTGCCAGCAGTTTGGGGCAGGGAGCGGTTTCTGGCTACACCTTC. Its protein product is CASSLGQGAVSGYTF.

This CDR3 reads CAWSDQGDYGYTF. The CDR3 bases are TGTGCCTGGAGTGACCAGGGGGACTATGGCTACACCTTC. The chain uses TRBV30 and TRBJ1-2; 7 bases are a match to TRBD1. In germline, CDR1 is GTSNPN, CDR2 SVGIG (reference sequence). The CDR3 sequence is 13 residues long. Trimming removed 1 base from V and 3 bases from J; junction bases left unmatched: 2.

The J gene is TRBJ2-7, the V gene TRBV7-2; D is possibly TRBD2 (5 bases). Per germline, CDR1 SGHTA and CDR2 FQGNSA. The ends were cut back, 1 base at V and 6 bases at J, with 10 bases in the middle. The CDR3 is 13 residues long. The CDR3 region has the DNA TGTGCCAGCAGCTTAGACCCCGGAGGCGAGCAGTACTTC. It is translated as CASSLDPGGEQYF.

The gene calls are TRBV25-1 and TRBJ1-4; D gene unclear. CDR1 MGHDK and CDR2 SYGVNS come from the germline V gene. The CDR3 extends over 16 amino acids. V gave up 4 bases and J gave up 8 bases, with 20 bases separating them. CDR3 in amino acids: CASSGLRPPTSEKLFF. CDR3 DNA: TGTGCCAGCAGTGGTCTTAGACCTCCTACCAGCGAAAAACTGTTTTTT.

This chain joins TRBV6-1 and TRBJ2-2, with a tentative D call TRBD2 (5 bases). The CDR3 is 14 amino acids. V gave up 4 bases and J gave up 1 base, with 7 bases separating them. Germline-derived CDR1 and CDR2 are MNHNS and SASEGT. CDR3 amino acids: CASSVGGNTGELFF. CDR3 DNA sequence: TGTGCCAGCAGTGTCGGAGGGAACACCGGGGAGCTGTTTTTT.